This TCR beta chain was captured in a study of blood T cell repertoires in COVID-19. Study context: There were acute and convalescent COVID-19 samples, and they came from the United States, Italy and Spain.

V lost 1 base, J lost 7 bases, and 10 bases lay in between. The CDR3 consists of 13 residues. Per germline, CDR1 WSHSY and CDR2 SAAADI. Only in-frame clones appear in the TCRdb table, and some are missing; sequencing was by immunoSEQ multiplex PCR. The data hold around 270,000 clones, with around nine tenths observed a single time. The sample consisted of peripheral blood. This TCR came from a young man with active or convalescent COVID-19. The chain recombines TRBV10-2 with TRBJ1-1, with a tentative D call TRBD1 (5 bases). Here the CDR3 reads CASSELKDSEAFF. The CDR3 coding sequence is TGCGCCAGCAGTGAGTTAAAAGACAGTGAAGCTTTCTTT.